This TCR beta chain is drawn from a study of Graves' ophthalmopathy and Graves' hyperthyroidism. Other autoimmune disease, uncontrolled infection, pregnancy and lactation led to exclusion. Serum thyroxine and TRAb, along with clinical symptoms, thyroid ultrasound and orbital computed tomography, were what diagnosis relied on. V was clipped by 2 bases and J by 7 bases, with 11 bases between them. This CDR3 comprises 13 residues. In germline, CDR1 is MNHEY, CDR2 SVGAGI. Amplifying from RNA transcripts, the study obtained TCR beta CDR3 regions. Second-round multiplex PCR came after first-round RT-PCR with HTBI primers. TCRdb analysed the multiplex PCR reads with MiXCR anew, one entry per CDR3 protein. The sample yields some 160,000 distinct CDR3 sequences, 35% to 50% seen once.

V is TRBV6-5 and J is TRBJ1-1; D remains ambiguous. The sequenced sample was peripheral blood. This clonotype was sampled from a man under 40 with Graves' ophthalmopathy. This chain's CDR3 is CASSYKRSSEAFF. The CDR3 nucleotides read TGTGCCAGCAGTTACAAACGGAGCAGTGAAGCTTTCTTT.